Shown below are 17 T cell receptor beta chains from a single sample sequenced in a study of blood T cells in healthy people across ages. A second PCR, run for roughly 7 to 11 cycles, used a sample-barcoded 5' primer plus a J-beta primer mix. TCRdb reprocessed the 5' RACE reads via MiXCR and lists one record per CDR3 protein. The sample consists of approximately 830,000 distinct CDR3 sequences, 62% of them appearing once. Sequencing used blood. These TCRs come from a man aged 25 to 40 in good health.

This chain links TRBV13 with TRBJ2-7; D may correspond to TRBD1 or TRBD2 (5 bases each). The germline V gene has CDR1 PRHDT and CDR2 FYEKMQ (reference sequence). Trimming pared 0 bases from V and 0 bases from J, leaving 9 bases between. This CDR3 spans 15 amino acids. The CDR3 bases are TGTGCCAGCAGCTTAGGGGGGGAAGGCTCCTACGAGCAGTACTTC. Its protein is CASSLGGEGSYEQYF.

This clonotype was detected only a few times. This chain links TRBV7-3 with TRBJ2-3, with TRBD2 identical over 8 bases. The ends lost 1 base at V and 6 bases at J; junction bases unmatched: 12. CDR3 length: 17 residues. CDR1 and CDR2 (germline): SGHTA, FQGTGA. Written as DNA, the CDR3 is TGTGCCAGCAGCTTAAGTGGGGCGGGGGGTGCACCCGATACGCAGTATTTT. The encoded protein is CASSLSGAGGAPDTQYF.

The chain recombines TRBV20-1 with TRBJ1-2, with D possibly TRBD1 on 5 matching bases. This CDR3 comprises 15 residues. Trimming cost V 5 bases and J 0 bases, with 16 bases left between them. Germline V CDR1 and CDR2: DFQATT, SNEGSKA (reference sequence). The chain's CDR3 is CSASPRGWANYGYTF. For the CDR3, the DNA is TGCAGTGCTTCGCCCCGGGGGTGGGCTAACTATGGCTACACCTTC.

In regard to this clonotype: This clone may be a read error of a much larger clone one base away. The V call is TRBV7-2, the J call TRBJ2-4, with 9 bases fitting TRBD1. The closer fit of TRBJ2-7 to the DNA end suggests the J call may be wrong. Germline V gene lookup returns CDR1 SGHTA and CDR2 FQGNSA. CDR3 length: 13 residues. CDR3 nucleotides: TGTGCCAGCAGTTGGGACAGGGTCTACGAGCAGTACTTC. It yields the protein CASSWDRVYEQYF.

This clonotype was detected only a few times. The V gene is TRBV18, the J gene TRBJ2-5; D is unclear. CDR1 KGHSH and CDR2 LQKENI come from the germline V gene. Trimming pared 0 bases from V and 1 base from J, leaving 9 bases between. The CDR3 totals 15 residues. The CDR3 sequence is CASSPPGGPQETQYF. The CDR3 DNA reads TGTGCCAGCTCACCACCGGGCGGCCCCCAAGAGACCCAGTACTTC.

The chain employs TRBV7-9 and TRBJ2-7; no reliable D call. V was trimmed by 4 bases and J by 7 bases, leaving 11 bases between them. Germline V CDR1 and CDR2: SEHNR, FQNEAQ (reference sequence). The CDR3 consists of 12 residues. In DNA form, the CDR3 reads TGTGCCAGCAGCTCCGCTTCCCGGGAGCAGTACTTC. Its protein product is CASSSASREQYF. The full variable domain, its missing parts supplied by reference TRBV7-9 and TRBJ2-7, is DTGVSQNPRHKITKRGQNVTFRCDPISEHNRLYWYRQTLGQGPEFLTYFQNEAQLEKSRLLSDRFSAERPKGSFSTLEIQRTEQGDSAMYLCASSSASREQYFGPGTRLTVT.

The chain uses TRBV28 and TRBJ2-1; no clear D gene. This CDR3 is built from 11 residues. Germline loops: CDR1 MDHEN, CDR2 SYDVKM. Trimming stripped 6 bases from V and 10 bases from J, with 10 bases between. The CDR3 is CASSPRQEQFF. In DNA form, the CDR3 reads TGTGCCAGCAGCCCTAGACAAGAGCAGTTCTTC. Looking up the rest from reference TRBV28 and TRBJ2-1 gives the full variable domain: DVKVTQSSRYLVKRTGEKVFLECVQDMDHENMFWYRQDPGLGLRLIYFSYDVKMKEKGDIPEGYSVSREKKERFSLILESASTNQTSMYLCASSPRQEQFFGPGTRLTVL.

The V gene is TRBV18, the J gene TRBJ2-4; TRBD2 is a possible D gene (5 bases). Matching the DNA end better, TRBJ2-5 makes the J call doubtful. The CDR3 runs to 13 residues. Germline lookup yields CDR1 KGHSH and CDR2 LQKENI. The CDR3 reads CASSPGRDETQYF. The CDR3 DNA sequence: TGTGCCAGCTCCCCGGGTCGGGATGAGACCCAGTACTTC.

This chain links TRBV4-2 with TRBJ1-3, with D tentatively TRBD1 (5 bases). This CDR3 contains 16 residues. V lost 0 bases, J lost 0 bases, and 9 bases lay in between. CDR1 and CDR2 from the germline V gene are LGHNA and YNFKEQ. The CDR3 protein is CASSQERGDSGNTIYF. DNA for the CDR3: TGTGCCAGCAGCCAAGAGCGAGGGGACTCTGGAAACACCATATATTTT.

The chain recombines TRBV28 with TRBJ2-1; TRBD2 matches at 8 bases. V lost 4 bases to trimming and J lost 7 bases; unmatched junction nucleotides: 6. CDR3 length: 14 residues. Per germline, CDR1 MDHEN and CDR2 SYDVKM. The CDR3 sequence is CASSSPGGSNEQFF. The DNA for the CDR3 is TGTGCCAGCAGTTCCCCGGGGGGGAGTAATGAGCAGTTCTTC.

The chain recombines TRBV29-1 with TRBJ2-1; D call uncertain. CDR3 length: 12 residues. CDR1 and CDR2 (germline): SQVTM, ANQGSEA. Trimming removed 7 bases at V and 4 bases at J, with 11 bases between. In nucleotides, the CDR3 is TGCAGCGGGCAACAGATGTACAATGAGCAGTTCTTC. Translating gives CSGQQMYNEQFF.

Turning to this clonotype: One end of the junction does not line up with germline, which may come from a read error. The genes are TRBV27 and TRBJ2-5; D might be TRBD1 (6 bases). Germline-derived CDR1 and CDR2 are MNHEY and SMNVEV (reference sequence). This CDR3 spans 15 amino acids. This CDR3 is CASSLYPGHQETQYF. The CDR3 DNA is TGTGCCAGCAGTTTATACCCGGGACATCAAGAGACTCAGTACTTC.

A few counts support this clonotype. The chain couples TRBV20-1 to TRBJ2-7; no clear D gene. The J call is uncertain, as TRBJ2-5 better fits the DNA end. CDR1 DFQATT and CDR2 SNEGSKA come from the germline V gene (reference sequence). The CDR3 spans 14 residues. The CDR3 region has the DNA TGCAGTGCGGTAGGACGGAGAACCCAAGAGACCCAGTACTTC. Translating gives CSAVGRRTQETQYF.

This clonotype occurred once. The chain uses TRBV15 and TRBJ2-7; D is ambiguous. The germline V and J ends were trimmed by 0 bases and 7 bases, with 19 bases remaining between them. The CDR3 spans 16 residues. Germline V gene data show CDR1 as LNHNV and CDR2 as YYDKDF (reference sequence). CDR3 nucleotides: TGTGCCACCAGCAGAGATGGGCTAGTTTCCCACAATGAGCAGTACTTC. Translated, it gives CATSRDGLVSHNEQYF.

V gene TRBV12-3 or TRBV12-4 combines with J gene TRBJ2-5; D might be TRBD1 (6 bases). CDR3 size: 14 residues. Trimming took 3 bases from V and 3 from J, leaving 11 bases between them. As DNA, the CDR3 is TGTGCCAGCAGTTTCCACAGGGCCGAAGAGACCCAGTACTTC. Translating gives CASSFHRAEETQYF.

The rearrangement joins TRBV5-6 to TRBJ1-2; D gene uncertain. V lost 1 base and J lost 3, with 7 bases in between. Germline V gene lookup returns CDR1 SGHDT and CDR2 YYEEEE. This CDR3 region has 13 residues. Here the CDR3 DNA reads TGTGCCAGCAGCTTGCGCTTCGACTATGGCTACACCTTC. Amino acids: CASSLRFDYGYTF. The full variable domain, with the rest looked up from reference TRBV5-6 and TRBJ1-2, is DAGVTQSPTHLIKTRGQQVTLRCSPKSGHDTVSWYQQALGQGPQFIFQYYEEEERQRGNFPDRFSGHQFPNYSSELNVNALLLGDSALYLCASSLRFDYGYTFGSGTRLTVV.

This chain links TRBV12-3 or TRBV12-4 with TRBJ2-7; TRBD1 might be the D (5 bases). V was clipped by 7 bases and J by 0 bases, with 13 bases between them. This CDR3 has 14 residues. CDR3 amino acids: CASTPQVSSYEQYF. CDR3 DNA sequence: TGTGCCAGCACCCCACAGGTTAGCTCCTACGAGCAGTACTTC.